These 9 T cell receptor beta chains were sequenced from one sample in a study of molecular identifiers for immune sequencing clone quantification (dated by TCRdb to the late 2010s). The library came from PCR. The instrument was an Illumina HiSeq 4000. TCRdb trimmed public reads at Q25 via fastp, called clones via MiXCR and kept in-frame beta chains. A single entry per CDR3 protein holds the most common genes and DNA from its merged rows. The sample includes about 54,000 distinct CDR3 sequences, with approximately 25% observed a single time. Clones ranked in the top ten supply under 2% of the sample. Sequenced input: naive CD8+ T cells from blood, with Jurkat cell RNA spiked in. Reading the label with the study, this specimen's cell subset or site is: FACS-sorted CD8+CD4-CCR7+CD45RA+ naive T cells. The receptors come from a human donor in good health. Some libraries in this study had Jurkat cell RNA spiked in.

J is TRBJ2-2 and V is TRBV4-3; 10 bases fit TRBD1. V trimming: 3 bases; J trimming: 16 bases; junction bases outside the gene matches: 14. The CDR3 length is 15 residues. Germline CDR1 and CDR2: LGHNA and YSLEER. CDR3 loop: CASSQDRGGTGGGFF. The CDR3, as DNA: TGCGCCAGCAGCCAGGACAGGGGGGGGACCGGGGGGGGGTTTTTT.

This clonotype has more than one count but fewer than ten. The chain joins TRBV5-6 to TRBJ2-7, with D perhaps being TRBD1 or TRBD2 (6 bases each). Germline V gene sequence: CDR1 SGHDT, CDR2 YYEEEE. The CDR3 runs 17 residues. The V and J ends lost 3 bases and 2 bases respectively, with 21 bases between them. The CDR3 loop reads CASSSEGGHLLPYEQYF. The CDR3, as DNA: TGTGCCAGCAGCTCGGAGGGGGGACACCTATTGCCCTACGAGCAGTACTTC. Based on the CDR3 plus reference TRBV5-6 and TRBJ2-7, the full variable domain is DAGVTQSPTHLIKTRGQQVTLRCSPKSGHDTVSWYQQALGQGPQFIFQYYEEEERQRGNFPDRFSGHQFPNYSSELNVNALLLGDSALYLCASSSEGGHLLPYEQYFGPGTRLTVT.

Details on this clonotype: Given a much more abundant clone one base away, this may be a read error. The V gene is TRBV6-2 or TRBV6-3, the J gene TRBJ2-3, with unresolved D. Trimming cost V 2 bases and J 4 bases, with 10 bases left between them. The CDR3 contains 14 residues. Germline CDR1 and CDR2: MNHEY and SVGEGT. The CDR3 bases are TGTGCCAGCAGTTACCCGTTAGGTCCAGATACGCAGTATTTT. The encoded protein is CASSYPLGPDTQYF.

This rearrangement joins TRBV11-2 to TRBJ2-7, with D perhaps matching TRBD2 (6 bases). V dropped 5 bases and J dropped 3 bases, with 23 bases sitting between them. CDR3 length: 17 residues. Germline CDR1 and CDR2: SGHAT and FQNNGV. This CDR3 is CASSPTRDGEVDYEQYF. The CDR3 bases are TGTGCCAGCAGCCCCACCCGCGACGGGGAGGTGGACTACGAGCAGTACTTC.

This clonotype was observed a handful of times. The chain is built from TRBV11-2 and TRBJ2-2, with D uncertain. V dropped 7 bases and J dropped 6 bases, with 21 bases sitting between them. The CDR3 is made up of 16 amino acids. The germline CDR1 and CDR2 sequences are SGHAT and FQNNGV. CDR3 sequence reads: CASIQIDLSLSGELFF. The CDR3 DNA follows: TGTGCCAGCATCCAAATCGACCTGAGCTTGTCCGGGGAGCTGTTTTTT. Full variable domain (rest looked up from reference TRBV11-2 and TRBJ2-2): EAGVAQSPRYKIIEKRQSVAFWCNPISGHATLYWYQQILGQGPKLLIQFQNNGVVDDSQLPKDRFSAERLKGVDSTLKIQPAKLEDSAVYLCASIQIDLSLSGELFFGEGSRLTVL.

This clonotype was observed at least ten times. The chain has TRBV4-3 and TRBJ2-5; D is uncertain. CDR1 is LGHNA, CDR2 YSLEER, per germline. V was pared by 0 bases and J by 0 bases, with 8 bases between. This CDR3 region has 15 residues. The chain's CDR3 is CASSQDYVNQETQYF. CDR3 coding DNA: TGCGCCAGCAGCCAAGATTACGTCAACCAAGAGACCCAGTACTTC.

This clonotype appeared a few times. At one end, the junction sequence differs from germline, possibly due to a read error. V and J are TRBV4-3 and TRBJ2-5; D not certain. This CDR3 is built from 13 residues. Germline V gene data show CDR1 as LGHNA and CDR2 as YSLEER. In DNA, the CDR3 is TGCGCCAGCAGCCAAAACCACGAAGAGCCCCAGTACTTC. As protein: CASSQNHEEPQYF.

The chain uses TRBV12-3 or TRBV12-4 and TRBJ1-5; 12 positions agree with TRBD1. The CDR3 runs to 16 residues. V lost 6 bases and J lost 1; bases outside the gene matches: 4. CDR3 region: CASSLGTGGSNQPQHF. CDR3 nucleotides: TGTGCCAGCAGCCTCGGGACAGGGGGCAGCAATCAGCCCCAGCATTTT.

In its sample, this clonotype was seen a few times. The CDR3 region has the DNA TGTGCCAGCAGTTACTTGCTACGACGGGACCCCACAGATACGCAGTATTTT. The encoded protein is CASSYLLRRDPTDTQYF. The rearrangement joins TRBV6-6 to TRBJ2-3; D tentatively fits TRBD1 or TRBD2 (5 bases each). The CDR3 is 17 residues long. Trimming removed 1 base at V and 2 bases at J, with 16 bases between. Germline V lookup: CDR1 MNHNY, CDR2 SVGAGI (reference sequence).